Listed here are 16 T cell receptor beta chains from one sample, sequenced in a study of identical twins. TCRdb called the 5' RACE reads again in MiXCR, with one record for every CDR3 protein. The sample lists some 270,000 distinct CDR3 sequences, 6.5% to 9.5% occurring once. These same data were also listed under a study on yellow fever vaccine responses in identical twins.

The sequenced material came from CD8+ T cells sorted from blood. These receptors were collected from a woman aged 18-29 years in good health.

The chain links TRBV6-5 to TRBJ2-1; 8 bases agree with TRBD2. V lost 1 base to trimming and J lost 8 bases; unmatched junction nucleotides: 7. CDR1 is MNHEY, CDR2 SVGAGI, per germline. The CDR3 runs to 15 residues. CDR3 DNA sequence: TGTGCCAGCAGTTACTTCCCGCGGGGGGACGATGAGCAGTTCTTC. It encodes CASSYFPRGDDEQFF.

The V call is TRBV28, the J call TRBJ2-6, with 7 positions matching TRBD1. Germline trimming cut 4 bases from V and 1 base from J; bases unmatched to any gene: 13. The CDR3 has 19 amino acids. CDR1 and CDR2 from the germline V gene are MDHEN and SYDVKM. The CDR3 region is CASSSPGTEGHSGANVLTF. DNA of the CDR3: TGTGCCAGCAGTTCCCCCGGGACAGAGGGACATTCTGGGGCCAACGTCCTGACTTTC.

This clonotype appeared a few times. This rearrangement joins TRBV6-4 to TRBJ2-7; D tentatively reads TRBD1 or TRBD2 (5 bases each). The CDR3 consists of 15 residues. The V end was cut by 2 bases, the J end by 6 bases, with 17 bases between. Germline V CDR1 and CDR2: MRHNA, SNTAGT. The CDR3 nucleotides read TGTGCCAGCAGTGACGTCCGGGTGGGACCTTGCGAGCAGTACTTC. It yields the protein CASSDVRVGPCEQYF.

This clonotype was detected ten times or more. This chain links TRBV4-3 with TRBJ2-7; the D gene is possibly TRBD1 (5 bases). The CDR3 totals 15 residues. V lost 0 bases and J 1 base, leaving 10 bases between the germline ends. Germline V gene data show CDR1 as LGHNA and CDR2 as YSLEER. The CDR3 DNA is TGCGCCAGCAGCCAAGAGCGACAGTCGTCCTACGAGCAGTACTTC. As protein: CASSQERQSSYEQYF.

Only a few counts were recorded for this clonotype. J is TRBJ2-3 and V is TRBV24-1; TRBD2 matches 12 bases. Germline V gives CDR1 KGHDR, CDR2 SFDVKD. CDR3 length: 16 amino acids. Trimming at V came to 2 bases and at J to 6 bases, leaving 5 bases not matched to a gene. Here the CDR3 reads CATSDSTSGGHDTQYF. As DNA, the CDR3 is TGTGCCACCAGTGATTCGACTAGCGGGGGTCACGATACGCAGTATTTT.

CDR3 nucleotides: TGCGCCAGCGCCCCCTCGGTAGCGGGAGAATACGAGCAGTACTTC. It encodes CASAPSVAGEYEQYF. The V and J genes are TRBV4-3 and TRBJ2-7, with TRBD2 identical over 9 bases. The junction had 12 bases not matched to a gene; V was cut back by 8 bases and J by 4 bases. The CDR3 contains 15 residues. Germline CDR1 and CDR2: LGHNA and YSLEER.

This clonotype was detected ten times or more. The chain carries TRBV7-8 and TRBJ2-1; 14 positions agree with TRBD2. In germline, CDR1 is SGHVS, CDR2 FQNEAQ. The CDR3 loop spans 17 amino acids. Trimming cost V 0 bases and J 8 bases; bases outside gene matches: 6. The CDR3 nucleotides read TGTGCCAGCAGCTTAGCGACTAGCGGGGGGGCCTCGGATGAGCAGTTCTTC. As protein: CASSLATSGGASDEQFF.

The V and J genes are TRBV6-1 and TRBJ1-5; D is ambiguous. Trimming cost V 6 bases and J 4 bases, with 16 bases left between them. Germline values: CDR1 MNHNS, CDR2 SASEGT. This CDR3 comprises 15 residues. The CDR3 DNA reads as TGTGCCAGCAGCGACCGACACCTCTCAAATCAGCCCCAGCATTTT. It is translated as CASSDRHLSNQPQHF.

This clonotype occurred many times. V gene TRBV12-3 or TRBV12-4 combines with J gene TRBJ2-7; 14 bases fit TRBD2. The CDR3 has 16 residues. V lost 6 bases to trimming and J lost 2 bases; unmatched junction nucleotides: 6. CDR3 bases: TGTGCCAGCAGCCGACTAGCGGGAGGGCCGCCCTACGAGCAGTACTTC. It is translated as CASSRLAGGPPYEQYF.

This clonotype was counted a few times. The chain is built from TRBV20-1 and TRBJ2-1, with D perhaps TRBD2 (5 bases). With 6 bases removed from V and 4 bases from J, the gap between germline ends came to 16 bases. The CDR3 has 14 residues. From germline, CDR1 is DFQATT and CDR2 SNEGSKA (reference sequence). The DNA of the CDR3 is TGCAGTGCACCCACTAGTGTGGGTTACAATGAGCAGTTCTTC. It encodes CSAPTSVGYNEQFF.

This chain uses TRBV7-3 with TRBJ1-1, with D perhaps TRBD1 (5 bases). The germline gives CDR1 SGHTA, CDR2 FQGTGA. CDR3 length: 14 residues. The V gene lost 5 bases and the J gene lost 2 bases, with 12 bases spanning the gap. The CDR3 DNA sequence: TGTGCCAGCAGCCCCTCGACAGATAACACTGAAGCTTTCTTT. Translation: CASSPSTDNTEAFF.

This clonotype turned up a few times. The genes are TRBV10-3 and TRBJ2-1; a possible D gene is TRBD2 (7 bases). CDR1 and CDR2 (germline): ENHRY, SYGVKD. The length of the CDR3 is 15 residues. V gave up 6 bases and J gave up 8 bases, with 20 bases separating them. The CDR3 spells CAISGPPAGAHEQFF. The DNA of the CDR3 is TGTGCCATCAGCGGCCCCCCCGCGGGGGCCCATGAGCAGTTCTTC.

Ten or more counts support this clonotype. The chain employs TRBV5-5 and TRBJ1-2; the match to TRBD1 covers 8 bases. The CDR3 is 14 residues long. Germline values: CDR1 SGHKS, CDR2 YYEKEE (reference sequence). J was trimmed by 4 bases and V by 4 bases; bases with no gene match: 6. As DNA, the CDR3 is TGTGCCAGCAGCCACGGACAGGGAGGCTATGGCTACACCTTC. Protein product: CASSHGQGGYGYTF.

The rearrangement uses TRBV12-3 or TRBV12-4 and TRBJ2-7, with D perhaps matching TRBD1 (5 bases). V lost 7 bases and J lost 3, with 13 bases in between. The CDR3 consists of 13 residues. The CDR3 sequence: CASTLGLSYEQYF. The CDR3 DNA reads as TGTGCCAGCACCCTGGGGCTCAGCTACGAGCAGTACTTC.

The chain carries TRBV27 and TRBJ2-7, with 7 bases lining up with TRBD2. The trim removed 1 base at V and 5 bases at J, leaving 5 bases unmatched. Germline assignment: CDR1 MNHEY and CDR2 SMNVEV (reference sequence). The CDR3 has 14 residues. As DNA, the CDR3 is TGTGCCAGCAGTTTATTCCGGGGGGTCCACGAGCAGTACTTC. Translation: CASSLFRGVHEQYF.

This chain joins TRBV4-2 and TRBJ2-7; a weak D match, TRBD2 (6 bases). There are 12 residues in the CDR3. Per the germline V gene, CDR1 is LGHNA and CDR2 is YNFKEQ. The V and J ends lost 3 bases and 6 bases respectively, with 9 bases between them. The CDR3: CASSHGGFEQYF. In nucleotides, the CDR3 is TGTGCCAGCAGCCACGGGGGATTCGAGCAGTACTTC.